The 9 T cell receptor beta chains below come from one sample, sequenced in a study of cytomegalovirus exposure and HLA in healthy donors. PCR employed 60 Vbeta and 13 Jbeta primers. Profiling relied on immunoSEQ multiplex PCR, and the TCRdb table lists in-frame clones only, not all of them. The profile shows approximately 100,000 clones, about three quarters of them singletons. Sequencing input: PBMCs. These receptors were taken from a man in his fifties or sixties in good health and CMV-seropositive.

This clone turned up a few times. This chain uses TRBV5-1 with TRBJ2-2, with D possibly matching TRBD1 (5 bases). V lost 3 bases, J lost 4 bases, and 10 bases lay in between. The CDR3 is 14 amino acids. Germline V gene sequence: CDR1 SGHRS, CDR2 YFSETQ. CDR3 nucleotides: TGCGCCAGCAGCTCAGGACAAACCACCGGGGAGCTGTTTTTT. Translated: CASSSGQTTGELFF.

The chain carries TRBV7-6 and TRBJ2-2; D might be TRBD1 (6 bases). The germline gives CDR1 SGHVS, CDR2 FNYEAQ. V gave up 5 bases and J gave up 5 bases, with 9 bases separating them. The CDR3 consists of 13 residues. The CDR3 loop reads CASSITGTGELFF. The DNA of the CDR3 is TGTGCCAGCAGCATAACAGGGACCGGGGAGCTGTTTTTT.

This chain links TRBV28 with TRBJ2-5, with D perhaps TRBD2 (7 bases). Trimming took off 5 bases at V and 1 base at J, with 14 bases between the two ends. Germline V gene data show CDR1 as MDHEN and CDR2 as SYDVKM. CDR3 length: 15 residues. Here the CDR3 reads CASSRLRGGQETQYF. CDR3 in DNA: TGTGCCAGCAGTCGACTGAGGGGGGGCCAAGAGACCCAGTACTTC.

This chain uses TRBV7-9 with TRBJ2-6; 8 bases fit TRBD1. Germline V gene data show CDR1 as SEHNR and CDR2 as FQNEAQ (reference sequence). The CDR3 is made up of 16 amino acids. Losses at the gene ends were 3 bases for V and 2 bases for J; bases not matched to a gene: 3. The CDR3 region has the DNA TGTGCCAGCAGCTTCCTACAGGGGGCTGGGGCCAACGTCCTGACTTTC. Its protein product is CASSFLQGAGANVLTF.

This chain uses TRBV28 with TRBJ1-5; D is perhaps TRBD1 (5 bases). Trimming shortened V by 7 bases and J by 4 bases, and 14 bases separated the two germline ends. Germline lookup yields CDR1 MDHEN and CDR2 SYDVKM. The CDR3 extends over 14 amino acids. This CDR3 reads CASTLPGINQPQHF. In nucleotides, the CDR3 is TGTGCCAGCACCCTCCCAGGGATTAATCAGCCCCAGCATTTT.

In its sample, this clone was seen once. The chain has TRBV6-5 and TRBJ2-2; TRBD2 is a possible D gene (5 bases). The germline gives CDR1 MNHEY, CDR2 SVGAGI. V was clipped by 2 bases and J by 5 bases, with 12 bases between them. CDR3 length: 15 amino acids. CDR3 DNA sequence: TGTGCCAGCAGTTACAGAGGGTTAGAAACCGGGGAGCTGTTTTTT. Protein product: CASSYRGLETGELFF.

This rearrangement joins TRBV6-1 to TRBJ1-4; TRBD1 agrees at 9 bases. The CDR3 spans 14 residues. Germline CDR1 MNHNS, CDR2 SASEGT. The trim removed 4 bases at V and 7 bases at J, leaving 4 bases unmatched. The CDR3 DNA reads as TGTGCCAGCAGTGTACAGGGGGCAGGTGAAAAACTGTTTTTT. Translation: CASSVQGAGEKLFF.

V usage is TRBV7-2 and J usage is TRBJ2-7; D might be TRBD2 (5 bases). From germline, CDR1 is SGHTA and CDR2 FQGNSA. CDR3 length: 12 residues. Between the trimmed V and J ends, which lost 3 bases and 7 bases, there was a span of 10 bases. Here the CDR3 DNA reads TGTGCCAGCAGCTTCCCAACGGGGGAGCAGTACTTC. Translating gives CASSFPTGEQYF.

V gene TRBV11-2 combines with J gene TRBJ1-2; 7 nucleotides align to TRBD1. After removal of 5 bases from V and 5 bases from J, the junction contained 8 bases not matched to a gene. Germline V gives CDR1 SGHAT, CDR2 FQNNGV. The CDR3 is 14 residues long. The chain's CDR3 is CASSPGTAPYGYTF. The CDR3 region has the DNA TGTGCCAGCAGCCCCGGGACAGCCCCTTATGGCTACACCTTC.